In its sample, the clone carrying this T cell receptor beta chain was seen a few times. The data belong to a study of blood T cells in healthy people across ages. Alongside a J-beta primer mix, a sample-barcoded 5' primer served in a second PCR lasting roughly 7 to 11 cycles. TCRdb re-called the 5' RACE reads through MiXCR, storing one row per CDR3 protein. Among some 320,000 distinct CDR3 sequences listed, 25% to 30% were seen once. V was pared by 2 bases and J by 8 bases, with 12 bases between. This CDR3 spans 13 amino acids. The V gene's germline CDR1 is SQVTM and CDR2 ANQGSEA. Sequencing was performed on blood. J is TRBJ1-4 and V is TRBV29-1; TRBD1 might be the D (5 bases). The source of this sequence is a woman aged 70 to 79 in good health. CDR3 amino acids: CSVERKAGEKLFF. Written as DNA, the CDR3 is TGCAGCGTTGAAAGGAAGGCAGGGGAAAAACTGTTTTTT.